The 10 T cell receptor beta chains reported below all come from one sample, sequenced in a study of CD8 T cells in ankylosing spondylitis. Study findings and constraints: A motif of fewer than ten highly homologous TCR beta variants was seen as apparently characteristic of ankylosing spondylitis blood.

Antigens of these TCRs are unknown. One entry per CDR3 protein, called by TCRdb with MiXCR from the 5' RACE reads. The sample lists approximately 540,000 distinct CDR3 sequences, 12% occurring once. Sequencing input: blood, either unsorted or a sorted T cell fraction (not recorded which). These receptors all come from a male donor with ankylosing spondylitis.

This clonotype was counted ten times or more. The V call is TRBV5-6, the J call TRBJ1-2; TRBD1 is a possible D gene (5 bases). Trimming pared 6 bases from V and 5 bases from J, leaving 20 bases between. Germline CDR1 is SGHDT and CDR2 is YYEEEE. This CDR3 has 15 amino acids. CDR3 sequence: CASNQELKGAYGYTF. The CDR3 DNA follows: TGTGCCAGCAACCAAGAGTTGAAAGGGGCTTATGGCTACACCTTC.

The rearrangement links TRBV20-1 to TRBJ2-3, with 13 bases identical to TRBD2. Germline trimming cut 4 bases from V and 1 base from J; bases unmatched to any gene: 5. Germline CDR1 and CDR2: DFQATT and SNEGSKA (reference sequence). The CDR3 covers 16 residues. CDR3 DNA sequence: TGCAGTGCTACTCGACTAGCGGGAGGCCGCACAGATACGCAGTATTTT. Encoded protein: CSATRLAGGRTDTQYF.

Only a few counts were recorded for this clonotype. This chain uses TRBV12-5 with TRBJ2-5, with a weak D call TRBD1 (6 bases). Germline V gene lookup returns CDR1 LGHNT and CDR2 FRNRAP. The CDR3 is made up of 13 amino acids. V was shortened by 7 bases and J by 5 bases, with 14 bases between the two germline ends. In DNA, the CDR3 is TGTGCTAGTGCCGACAAGGGGGAGGAGACCCAGTACTTC. Protein sequence: CASADKGEETQYF.

The chain joins TRBV2 to TRBJ2-1; D call uncertain. Trimming stripped 6 bases from V and 9 bases from J, with 15 bases between. This CDR3 has 13 residues. In germline, CDR1 is SNHLY, CDR2 FYNNEI. DNA for the CDR3: TGTGCCAGCAGCCCCGATCCGGGTAGTGAGCAGTTCTTC. Translating it yields CASSPDPGSEQFF.

The chain combines TRBV24-1 with TRBJ1-5; D might be TRBD1 (6 bases). Trimming shortened V by 12 bases and J by 6 bases, and 17 bases separated the two germline ends. CDR1 and CDR2 from the germline V gene are KGHDR and SFDVKD. CDR3 length: 13 residues. The CDR3 protein is CAPTGCRAQPQHF. In nucleotides, the CDR3 is TGTGCCCCTACAGGGTGCAGAGCTCAGCCCCAGCATTTT.

The rearrangement uses TRBV30 and TRBJ1-2; D is unresolved. The CDR3 sequence is 14 residues long. V was clipped by 2 bases and J by 8 bases, with 18 bases between them. CDR1 is GTSNPN and CDR2 is SVGIG in the germline V gene (reference sequence). CDR3 loop: CAWSLSAPRTGYTF. CDR3 coding DNA: TGTGCCTGGAGTTTATCCGCTCCCAGGACGGGCTACACCTTC.

The chain's CDR3 is CASSQDLRWEQFF. The DNA of the CDR3 is TGTGCCAGCAGCCAAGATCTGAGGTGGGAGCAGTTCTTC. V usage is TRBV3-1 and J usage is TRBJ2-1; D unclear. V was shortened by 0 bases and J by 10 bases, with 10 bases between the two germline ends. The CDR3 has 13 residues. Germline values: CDR1 LGHDT, CDR2 YNNKEL (reference sequence).

The gene calls are TRBV4-1 and TRBJ1-4; 7 bases fit TRBD1. The CDR3 has 18 residues. The germline CDR1 and CDR2 sequences are MGHRA and YSYEKL. The V segment lost 4 bases and the J segment 3 bases; nucleotides outside the gene matches: 14. The chain's CDR3 is CASSPLGTATKSNEKLFF. CDR3 bases: TGCGCCAGCAGCCCCTTAGGGACAGCCACAAAGTCTAATGAAAAACTGTTTTTT.

This clonotype was picked up a small number of times. This sequence joins TRBV5-1 and TRBJ2-3, with TRBD1 matching over 8 bases. There are 15 residues in the CDR3. J gave up 4 bases and V 4 bases, and 8 bases lay outside the gene matches. From germline, CDR1 is SGHRS and CDR2 YFSETQ. CDR3 in DNA: TGCGCCAGCAGCATCGGACAGGGCTGGGCAGATACGCAGTATTTT. Its translation is CASSIGQGWADTQYF.

Only a few counts were recorded for this clonotype. This sequence joins TRBV2 and TRBJ1-1; D call uncertain. The CDR3 is 11 amino acids. Germline values: CDR1 SNHLY, CDR2 FYNNEI. Trimming shortened V by 8 bases and J by 3 bases, and 7 bases separated the two germline ends. CDR3 sequence (DNA): TGTGCCAGCTGGTACTACACTGAAGCTTTCTTT. This codes for CASWYYTEAFF.